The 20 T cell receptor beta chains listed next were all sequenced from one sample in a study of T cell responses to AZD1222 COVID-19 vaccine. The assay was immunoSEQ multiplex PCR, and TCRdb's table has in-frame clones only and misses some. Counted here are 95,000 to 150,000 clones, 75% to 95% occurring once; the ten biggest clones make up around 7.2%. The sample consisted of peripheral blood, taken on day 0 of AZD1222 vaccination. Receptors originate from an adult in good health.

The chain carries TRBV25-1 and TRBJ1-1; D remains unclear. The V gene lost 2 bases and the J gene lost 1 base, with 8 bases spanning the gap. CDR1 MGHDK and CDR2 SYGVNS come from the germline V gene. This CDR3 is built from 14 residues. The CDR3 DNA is TGTGCCAGCAGTGAACCGGGGTCGAACACTGAAGCTTTCTTT. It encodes CASSEPGSNTEAFF.

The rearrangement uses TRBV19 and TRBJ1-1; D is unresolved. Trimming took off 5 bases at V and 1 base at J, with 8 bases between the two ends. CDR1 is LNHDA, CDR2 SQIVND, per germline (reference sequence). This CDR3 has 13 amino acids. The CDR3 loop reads CASSYLGNTEAFF. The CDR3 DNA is TGTGCCAGTAGTTATCTAGGGAACACTGAAGCTTTCTTT.

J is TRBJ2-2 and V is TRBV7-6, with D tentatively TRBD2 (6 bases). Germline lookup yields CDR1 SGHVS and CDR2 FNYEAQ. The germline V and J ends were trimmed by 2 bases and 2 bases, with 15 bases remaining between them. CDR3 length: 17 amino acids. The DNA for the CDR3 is TGTGCCAGCAGCTTAACTAGCTATTCCCTAAACACCGGGGAGCTGTTTTTT. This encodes CASSLTSYSLNTGELFF.

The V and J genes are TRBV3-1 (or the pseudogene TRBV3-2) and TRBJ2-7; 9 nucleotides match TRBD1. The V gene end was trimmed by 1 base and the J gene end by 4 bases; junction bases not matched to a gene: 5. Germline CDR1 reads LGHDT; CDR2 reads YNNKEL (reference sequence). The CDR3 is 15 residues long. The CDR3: CASSQAPGQGYEQYF. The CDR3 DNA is TGTGCCAGCAGCCAAGCCCCGGGACAGGGTTACGAGCAGTACTTC.

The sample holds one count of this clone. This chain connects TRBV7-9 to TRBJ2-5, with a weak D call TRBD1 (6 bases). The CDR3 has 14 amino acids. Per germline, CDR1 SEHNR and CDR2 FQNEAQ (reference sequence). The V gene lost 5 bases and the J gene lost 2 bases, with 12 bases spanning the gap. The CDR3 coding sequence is TGTGCCAGCAGCCCGGGGACAATGCAAGAGACCCAGTACTTC. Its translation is CASSPGTMQETQYF.

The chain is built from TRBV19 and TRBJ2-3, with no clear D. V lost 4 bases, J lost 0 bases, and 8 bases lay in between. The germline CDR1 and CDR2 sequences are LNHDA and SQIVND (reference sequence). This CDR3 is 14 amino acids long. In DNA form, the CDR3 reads TGTGCCAGTAGTAGGACGCTTAGCACAGATACGCAGTATTTT. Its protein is CASSRTLSTDTQYF.

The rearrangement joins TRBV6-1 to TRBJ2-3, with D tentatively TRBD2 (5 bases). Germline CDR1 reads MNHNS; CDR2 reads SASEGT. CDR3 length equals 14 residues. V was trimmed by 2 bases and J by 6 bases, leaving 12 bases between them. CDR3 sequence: CASSESSSRDTQYF. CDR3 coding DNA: TGTGCCAGCAGTGAATCTAGCTCCAGGGATACGCAGTATTTT.

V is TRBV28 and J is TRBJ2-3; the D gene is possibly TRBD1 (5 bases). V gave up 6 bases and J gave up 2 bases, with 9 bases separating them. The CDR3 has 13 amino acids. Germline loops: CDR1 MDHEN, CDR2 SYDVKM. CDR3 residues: CASRQANTDTQYF. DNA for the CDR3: TGTGCCAGCAGACAGGCCAACACAGATACGCAGTATTTT.

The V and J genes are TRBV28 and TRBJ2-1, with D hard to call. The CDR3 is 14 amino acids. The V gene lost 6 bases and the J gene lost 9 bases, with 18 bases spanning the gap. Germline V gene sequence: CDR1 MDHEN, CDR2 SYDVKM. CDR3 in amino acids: CASRLGRQSPEQFF. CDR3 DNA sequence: TGTGCCAGCAGATTAGGTCGGCAGAGCCCTGAGCAGTTCTTC.

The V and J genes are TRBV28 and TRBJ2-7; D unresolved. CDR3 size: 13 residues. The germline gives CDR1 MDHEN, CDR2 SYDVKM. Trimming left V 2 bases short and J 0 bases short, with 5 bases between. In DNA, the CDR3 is TGTGCCAGCAGTTTAGACATCTCCTACGAGCAGTACTTC. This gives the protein CASSLDISYEQYF.

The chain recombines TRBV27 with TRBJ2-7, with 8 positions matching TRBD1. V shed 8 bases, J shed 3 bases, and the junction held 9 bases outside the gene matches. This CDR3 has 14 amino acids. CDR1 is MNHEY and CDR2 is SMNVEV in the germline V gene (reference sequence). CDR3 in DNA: TGTGCCAGCCGACTAATGGACAGGGTCTACGAGCAGTACTTC. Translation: CASRLMDRVYEQYF.

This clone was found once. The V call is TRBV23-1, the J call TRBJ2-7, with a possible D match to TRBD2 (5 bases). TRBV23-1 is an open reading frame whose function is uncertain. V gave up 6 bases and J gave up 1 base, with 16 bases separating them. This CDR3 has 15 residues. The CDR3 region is CASSRKRKPSYEQYF. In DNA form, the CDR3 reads TGCGCCAGCAGCCGCAAGCGGAAGCCTTCCTACGAGCAGTACTTC.

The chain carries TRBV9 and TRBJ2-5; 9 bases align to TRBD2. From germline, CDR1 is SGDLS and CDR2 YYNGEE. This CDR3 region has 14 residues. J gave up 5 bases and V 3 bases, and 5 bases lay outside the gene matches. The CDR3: CASSATSGMETQYF. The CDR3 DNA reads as TGTGCCAGCAGCGCGACTAGCGGTATGGAGACCCAGTACTTC.

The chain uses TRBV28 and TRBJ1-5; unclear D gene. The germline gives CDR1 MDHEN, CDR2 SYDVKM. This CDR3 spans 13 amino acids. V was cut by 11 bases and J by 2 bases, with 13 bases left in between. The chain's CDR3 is CAEGAEGNQPQHF. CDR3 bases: TGTGCCGAGGGCGCGGAGGGCAATCAGCCCCAGCATTTT. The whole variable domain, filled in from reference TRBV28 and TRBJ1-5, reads DVKVTQSSRYLVKRTGEKVFLECVQDMDHENMFWYRQDPGLGLRLIYFSYDVKMKEKGDIPEGYSVSREKKERFSLILESASTNQTSMYLCAEGAEGNQPQHFGDGTRLSIL.

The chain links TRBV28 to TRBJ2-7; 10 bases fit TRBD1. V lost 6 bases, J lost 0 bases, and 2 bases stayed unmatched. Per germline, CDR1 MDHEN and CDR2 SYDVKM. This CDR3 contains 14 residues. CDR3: CASRRTGGSYEQYF. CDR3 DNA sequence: TGTGCCAGCAGGCGGACAGGGGGCTCCTACGAGCAGTACTTC.

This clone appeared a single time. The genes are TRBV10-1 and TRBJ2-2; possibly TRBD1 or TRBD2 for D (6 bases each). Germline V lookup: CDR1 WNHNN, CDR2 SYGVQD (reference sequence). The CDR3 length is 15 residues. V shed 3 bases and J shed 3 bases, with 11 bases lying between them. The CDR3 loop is CASSDRGLYTGELFF. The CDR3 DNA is TGCGCCAGCAGTGACCGGGGGCTGTACACCGGGGAGCTGTTTTTT.

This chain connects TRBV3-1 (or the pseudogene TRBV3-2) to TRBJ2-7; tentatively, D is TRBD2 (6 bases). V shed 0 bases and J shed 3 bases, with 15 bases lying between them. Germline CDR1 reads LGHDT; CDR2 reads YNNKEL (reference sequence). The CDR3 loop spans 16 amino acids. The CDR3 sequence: CASSQEGLARFYEQYF. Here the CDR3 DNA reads TGTGCCAGCAGCCAAGAGGGCCTAGCGAGGTTCTACGAGCAGTACTTC.

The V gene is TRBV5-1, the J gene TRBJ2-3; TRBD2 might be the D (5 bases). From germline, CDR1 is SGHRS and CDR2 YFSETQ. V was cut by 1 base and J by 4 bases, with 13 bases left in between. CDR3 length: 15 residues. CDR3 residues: CASSLSGRFSDTQYF. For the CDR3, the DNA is TGCGCCAGCAGCTTGTCGGGAAGGTTCTCAGATACGCAGTATTTT.

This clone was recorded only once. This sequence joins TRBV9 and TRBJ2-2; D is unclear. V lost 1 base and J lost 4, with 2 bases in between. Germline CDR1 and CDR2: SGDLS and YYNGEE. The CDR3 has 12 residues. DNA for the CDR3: TGTGCCAGCAGCGTAAGCACCGGGGAGCTGTTTTTT. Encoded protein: CASSVSTGELFF. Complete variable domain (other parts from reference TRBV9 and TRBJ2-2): DSGVTQTPKHLITATGQRVTLRCSPRSGDLSVYWYQQSLDQGLQFLIQYYNGEERAKGNILERFSAQQFPDLHSELNLSSLELGDSALYFCASSVSTGELFFGEGSRLTVL.

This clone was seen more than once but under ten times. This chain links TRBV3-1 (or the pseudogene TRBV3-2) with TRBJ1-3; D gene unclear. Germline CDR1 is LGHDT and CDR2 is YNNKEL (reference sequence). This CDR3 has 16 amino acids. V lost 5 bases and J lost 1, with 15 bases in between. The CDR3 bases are TGTGCCAGCAGCATACGTCAGGTTCTTTCTGGAAACACCATATATTTT. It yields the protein CASSIRQVLSGNTIYF.